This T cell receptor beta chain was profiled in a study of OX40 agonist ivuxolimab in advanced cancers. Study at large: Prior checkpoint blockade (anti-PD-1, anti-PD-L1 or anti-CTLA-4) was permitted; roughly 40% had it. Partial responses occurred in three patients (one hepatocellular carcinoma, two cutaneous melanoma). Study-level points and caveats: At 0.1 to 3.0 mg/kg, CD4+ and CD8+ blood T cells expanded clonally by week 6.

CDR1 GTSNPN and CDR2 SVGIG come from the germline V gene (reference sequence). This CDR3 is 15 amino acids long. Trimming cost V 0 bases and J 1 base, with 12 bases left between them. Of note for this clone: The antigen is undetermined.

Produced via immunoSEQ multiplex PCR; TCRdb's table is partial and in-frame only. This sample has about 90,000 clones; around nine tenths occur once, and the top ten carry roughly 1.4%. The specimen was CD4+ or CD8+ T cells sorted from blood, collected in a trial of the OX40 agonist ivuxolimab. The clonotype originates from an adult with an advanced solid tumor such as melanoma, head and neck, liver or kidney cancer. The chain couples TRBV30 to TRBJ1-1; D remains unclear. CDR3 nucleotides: TGTGCCTGGAGTGTATCCCCTGGAAGGAACACTGAAGCTTTCTTT. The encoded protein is CAWSVSPGRNTEAFF.